This TCR beta chain was sequenced during a study of T cell repertoires in cytomegalovirus infection. Of note for this clonotype: Antigen unknown. One end of the junction is discordant with germline, which a read error may explain.

Overall study findings and caveats: The ex vivo response showed dominance by HLA-C-restricted CMV-specific TCR beta clonotypes.

The CDR3 extends over 16 amino acids. Per the germline V gene, CDR1 is KGHDR and CDR2 is SFDVKD. TCRdb reanalysed the reads using MiXCR and keeps one entry per CDR3 protein. The repertoire has hundreds of thousands of distinct CDR3 sequences, roughly 26% of them found once; the top ten carry approximately 8%. Sequencing input: CD8+ T cells from PBMCs. This chain uses TRBV24-1 with TRBJ2-1, with a weak D call TRBD1 (5 bases). The TCR comes from a human donor in good health (CMV status not recorded). Some clones in this sample may be carry-over from other donors' samples. CDR3 amino acids: CTTSDFPGNAYNEQFF. The CDR3 DNA reads TGTACCACCAGTGATTTCCCAGGGAATGCCTACAATGAGCAGTTCTTC.